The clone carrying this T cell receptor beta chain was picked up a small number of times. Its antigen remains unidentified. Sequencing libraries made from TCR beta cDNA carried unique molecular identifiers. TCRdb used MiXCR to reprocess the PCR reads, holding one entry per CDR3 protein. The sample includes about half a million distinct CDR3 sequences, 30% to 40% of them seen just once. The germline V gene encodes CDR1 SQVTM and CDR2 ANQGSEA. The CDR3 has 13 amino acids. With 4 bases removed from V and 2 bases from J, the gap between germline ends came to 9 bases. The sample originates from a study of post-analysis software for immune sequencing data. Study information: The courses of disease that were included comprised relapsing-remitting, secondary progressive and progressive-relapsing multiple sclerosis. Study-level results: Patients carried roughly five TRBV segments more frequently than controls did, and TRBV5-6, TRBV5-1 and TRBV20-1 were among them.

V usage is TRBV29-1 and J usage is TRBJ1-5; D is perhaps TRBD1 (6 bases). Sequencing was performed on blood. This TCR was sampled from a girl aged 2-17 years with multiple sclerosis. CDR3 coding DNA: TGCAGCGTTGCAGGGGAGGGCAATCAGCCCCAGCATTTT. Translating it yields CSVAGEGNQPQHF. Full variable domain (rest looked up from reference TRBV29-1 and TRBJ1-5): SAVISQKPSRDICQRGTSLTIQCQVDSQVTMMFWYRQQPGQSLTLIATANQGSEATYESGFVIDKFPISRPNLTFSTLTVSNMSPEDSSIYLCSVAGEGNQPQHFGDGTRLSIL.